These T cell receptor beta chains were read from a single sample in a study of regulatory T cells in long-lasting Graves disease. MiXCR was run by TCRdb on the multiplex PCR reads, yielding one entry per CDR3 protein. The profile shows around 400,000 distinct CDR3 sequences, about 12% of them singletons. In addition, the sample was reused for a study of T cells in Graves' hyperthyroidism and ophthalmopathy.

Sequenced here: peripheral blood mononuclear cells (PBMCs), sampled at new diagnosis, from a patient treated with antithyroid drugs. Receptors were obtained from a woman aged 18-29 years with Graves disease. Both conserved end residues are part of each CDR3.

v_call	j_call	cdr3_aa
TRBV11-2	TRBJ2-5	CASSLDPQFQETQYF
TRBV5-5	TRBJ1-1	CASSLLQGTEAFF
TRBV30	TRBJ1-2	CAWELTGAEGYTF
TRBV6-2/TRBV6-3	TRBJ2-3	CASNPNIGGTDTQYF
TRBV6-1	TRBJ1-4	CASSLDRGGEKLFF
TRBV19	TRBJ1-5	CASSREGDQPQHF
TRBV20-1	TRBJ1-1	CSARATGIEVEAFF
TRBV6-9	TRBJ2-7	CASSWGRGFYEQYF
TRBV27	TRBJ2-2	CASSLRLATTGELFF
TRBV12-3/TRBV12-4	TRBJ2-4	CASSLGHKNIQYF
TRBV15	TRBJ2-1	CATSRGRDNEQFF
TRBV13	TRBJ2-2	CASSPDGTRTSRELFF
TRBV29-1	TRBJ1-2	CSVDGGGYTF
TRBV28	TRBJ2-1	CASRRQGTATYNEQFF
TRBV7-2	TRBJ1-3	CASSLAPTEVGNTIYF
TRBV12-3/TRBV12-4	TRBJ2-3	CASSFTPPSGITDTQYF
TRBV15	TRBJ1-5	CATSRGGRVGNQPQHF
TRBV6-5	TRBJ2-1	CASSYSNSPISSYNEQFF